The 27 T cell receptor beta chains below were found in one sample sequenced in a study of cytomegalovirus exposure and HLA in healthy donors. The PCR ran on 60 Vbeta and 13 Jbeta primers. Assay: immunoSEQ multiplex PCR; the TCRdb copy retains only in-frame clones and omits some. In the table there are 200,000 or so clones, 78% of which are singletons. Sequencing was performed on PBMCs. The receptors come from a woman in her twenties or thirties in good health and CMV-seropositive.

The gene calls are TRBV19 and TRBJ1-4; 10 bases agree with TRBD1. The V gene end was trimmed by 4 bases and the J gene end by 8 bases; junction bases not matched to a gene: 4. CDR1 LNHDA and CDR2 SQIVND come from the germline V gene (reference sequence). The length of the CDR3 is 14 residues. In DNA, the CDR3 is TGTGCCAGTAGTACACCGGACAGGGGGGAAAAACTGTTTTTT. This codes for CASSTPDRGEKLFF.

This sequence joins TRBV5-1 and TRBJ1-2; TRBD1 agrees at 7 bases. With 3 bases clipped from V and 4 bases from J, the junction kept 6 bases outside the gene matches. CDR1 and CDR2 (germline): SGHRS, YFSETQ. The length of the CDR3 is 14 residues. The CDR3 loop reads CASSSTSGGYGYTF. In DNA, the CDR3 is TGCGCCAGCAGCTCCACCTCAGGGGGCTATGGCTACACCTTC.

This rearrangement joins TRBV4-1 to TRBJ1-1, with 8 bases fitting TRBD1. The J segment lost 4 bases and the V segment lost 6 bases, leaving 19 bases of the junction unmatched. The germline V gene has CDR1 MGHRA and CDR2 YSYEKL. The CDR3 is 18 residues long. In DNA, the CDR3 is TGCGCCAGCAGACCGGACAGGGCAAAAACTCCCCCCGGCACTGAAGCTTTCTTT. This encodes CASRPDRAKTPPGTEAFF.

The chain employs TRBV6-5 and TRBJ1-5, with D possibly being TRBD1 (6 bases). The CDR3 has 14 amino acids. The V gene lost 4 bases and the J gene lost 4 bases, with 11 bases spanning the gap. CDR1 and CDR2 (germline): MNHEY, SVGAGI. In nucleotides, the CDR3 is TGTGCCAGCAGTTTTCAGGGGAAAAATCAGCCCCAGCATTTT. Translated: CASSFQGKNQPQHF.

This clone was seen a few times. The rearrangement uses TRBV7-6 and TRBJ2-5; 7 positions agree with TRBD1. Germline CDR1 SGHVS, CDR2 FNYEAQ. The ends lost 2 bases at V and 0 bases at J; junction bases unmatched: 12. CDR3 length: 18 amino acids. The CDR3 here is CASSLHLEQGPNQETQYF. CDR3 nucleotides: TGTGCCAGCAGCTTACACCTCGAACAGGGGCCAAACCAAGAGACCCAGTACTTC.

This chain joins TRBV2 and TRBJ2-7; maybe TRBD2 (5 bases). CDR1 is SNHLY and CDR2 is FYNNEI in the germline V gene. Deletions cut 7 bases from V and 3 bases from J, with 13 bases between. The CDR3 runs 13 residues. This chain's CDR3 is CASMRLAFYEQYF. As DNA, the CDR3 is TGTGCCAGCATGCGTCTAGCATTCTACGAGCAGTACTTC.

This clone was seen just once. The chain carries TRBV6-1 and TRBJ1-2; 7 nucleotides agree with TRBD1. The J segment lost 2 bases and the V segment lost 3 bases, leaving 6 bases of the junction unmatched. Germline lookup yields CDR1 MNHNS and CDR2 SASEGT. CDR3 length: 15 amino acids. The CDR3 region is CASSEATGANYGYTF. The CDR3 DNA reads TGTGCCAGCAGTGAGGCAACAGGGGCCAACTATGGCTACACCTTC.

The rearrangement joins TRBV28 to TRBJ2-7; a weak D match, TRBD2 (5 bases). Germline V gene data show CDR1 as MDHEN and CDR2 as SYDVKM. This CDR3 is 13 amino acids long. V was shortened by 7 bases and J by 4 bases, with 14 bases between the two germline ends. The CDR3 spells CASTIIEGYEQYF. The CDR3 DNA sequence: TGTGCCAGCACTATTATAGAGGGTTACGAGCAGTACTTC.

The chain couples TRBV9 to TRBJ2-1; TRBD2 agrees at 9 bases. V was pared by 2 bases and J by 0 bases, with 6 bases of the junction left unmatched. The CDR3 consists of 17 residues. Germline CDR1 reads SGDLS; CDR2 reads YYNGEE. For the CDR3, the DNA is TGTGCCAGCAGCGTCACGACTAGCGGACTCTCCTACAATGAGCAGTTCTTC. Amino acid sequence: CASSVTTSGLSYNEQFF.

The rearrangement uses TRBV6-1 and TRBJ2-1; D is unclear. This CDR3 region has 14 residues. Trimming removed 4 bases from V and 3 bases from J, with 10 bases in between. The V gene's germline CDR1 is MNHNS and CDR2 SASEGT. CDR3 coding DNA: TGTGCCAGCAGTGCGAGCGAAATCTACAATGAGCAGTTCTTC. It encodes CASSASEIYNEQFF.

V and J are TRBV7-9 and TRBJ1-4; TRBD1 aligns across 10 bases. Germline V gene data show CDR1 as SEHNR and CDR2 as FQNEAQ (reference sequence). The CDR3 sequence is 14 residues long. J gave up 8 bases and V 5 bases, and 5 bases lay outside the gene matches. The CDR3 sequence is CASSLGTGVEKLFF. The CDR3 nucleotides are TGTGCCAGCAGCCTAGGGACAGGGGTGGAAAAACTGTTTTTT.

The V and J genes are TRBV9 and TRBJ1-3, with TRBD1 as a possible D gene (5 bases). This CDR3 is built from 15 residues. Trimming removed 0 bases at V and 2 bases at J, with 9 bases between. Germline V gene sequence: CDR1 SGDLS, CDR2 YYNGEE. CDR3 residues: CASSVEPGTGNTIYF. CDR3 coding DNA: TGTGCCAGCAGCGTAGAACCAGGGACTGGAAACACCATATATTTT.

This CDR3 is CSVEVWTSGSNTGELFF. In DNA form, the CDR3 reads TGCAGCGTTGAAGTCTGGACTAGCGGGAGTAACACCGGGGAGCTGTTTTTT. The rearrangement joins TRBV29-1 to TRBJ2-2, with 13 bases lining up with TRBD2. This CDR3 is 17 amino acids long. V dropped 1 base and J dropped 2; count of bases not matched to a gene: 4. Germline CDR1 and CDR2: SQVTM and ANQGSEA.

V gene TRBV28 combines with J gene TRBJ2-7; possible D gene TRBD2, 6 bases. From germline, CDR1 is MDHEN and CDR2 SYDVKM. The CDR3 consists of 17 residues. Trimming removed 8 bases at V and 2 bases at J, with 25 bases between. The CDR3, as DNA: TGTGCCAGCTCTCGCGGGACGTGGAGAGGGAGAACCTACGAGCAGTACTTC. This codes for CASSRGTWRGRTYEQYF.

The rearrangement joins TRBV2 to TRBJ2-2; no reliable D call. Germline CDR1 SNHLY, CDR2 FYNNEI. The V end lost 0 bases, the J end lost 9 bases, and 5 bases lay between the germline ends. CDR3 length equals 12 residues. The CDR3 protein is CASSEASRELFF. The CDR3 DNA is TGTGCCAGCAGTGAAGCTAGCCGGGAGCTGTTTTTT.

V and J are TRBV27 and TRBJ1-1; no clear D gene. Per germline, CDR1 MNHEY and CDR2 SMNVEV (reference sequence). The CDR3 is made up of 15 amino acids. The V and J ends lost 5 bases and 2 bases respectively, with 15 bases between them. CDR3 bases: TGTGCCAGCAGTCCGTACAAAAGACTTAACACTGAAGCTTTCTTT. As protein: CASSPYKRLNTEAFF.

The gene calls are TRBV25-1 and TRBJ1-6; 9 nucleotides line up with TRBD1. The length of the CDR3 is 14 residues. V dropped 5 bases and J dropped 6; count of bases not matched to a gene: 2. CDR1 is MGHDK, CDR2 SYGVNS, per germline. For the CDR3, the DNA is TGTGCCAGCAGTCGGGGACAGGGTAATTCACCCCTCCACTTT. It specifies CASSRGQGNSPLHF.

This clone was counted a single time. Different DNA sequences within this sample yield the same CDR3. This chain links TRBV10-3 with TRBJ2-7; 9 bases line up with TRBD2. Germline CDR1 reads ENHRY; CDR2 reads SYGVKD. V lost 3 bases, J lost 7 bases, and 16 bases stayed unmatched. This CDR3 is built from 17 residues. CDR3 sequence (DNA): TGTGCCATCAGTGATGCCGCCATCGGCGGGAGGGCCGGGGAGCAGTACTTC. Translating it yields CAISDAAIGGRAGEQYF.

A note on this clone: Other nucleotide sequences from this sample produce the same CDR3. The chain has TRBV27 and TRBJ1-1; no clear D gene. V lost 2 bases, J lost 2 bases, and 6 bases lay in between. CDR1 is MNHEY and CDR2 is SMNVEV in the germline V gene (reference sequence). There are 13 residues in the CDR3. The CDR3 region is CASSLARNTEAFF. Here the CDR3 DNA reads TGTGCCAGCAGTTTAGCGAGAAACACTGAAGCTTTCTTT.

J is TRBJ1-1 and V is TRBV6-5; no firm D call. This CDR3 is built from 14 residues. Deletions cut 0 bases from V and 11 bases from J, with 16 bases between. Germline V gene sequence: CDR1 MNHEY, CDR2 SVGAGI. The CDR3 DNA sequence: TGTGCCAGCAGTTACTCGGTTCCCGGGTTAGTGGCTTTCTTT. It translates to CASSYSVPGLVAFF.

This chain connects TRBV25-1 to TRBJ2-4, with TRBD2 identical over 10 bases. Germline V lookup: CDR1 MGHDK, CDR2 SYGVNS. The CDR3 is 14 residues long. Trimming cost V 7 bases and J 7 bases; bases outside gene matches: 7. The chain's CDR3 is CASTRAGGGNIQYF. The DNA of the CDR3 is TGTGCCAGCACTCGAGCGGGAGGGGGGAACATTCAGTACTTC.

The gene calls are TRBV19 and TRBJ1-1, with a possible D match to TRBD1 (5 bases). The CDR3 is 17 residues long. The V end was cut by 3 bases, the J end by 1 base, with 18 bases between. Germline V lookup: CDR1 LNHDA, CDR2 SQIVND (reference sequence). CDR3: CASSISGTGVGNTEAFF. The CDR3 DNA reads TGTGCCAGTAGTATCTCAGGGACGGGAGTGGGGAACACTGAAGCTTTCTTT.

V gene TRBV5-8 combines with J gene TRBJ2-3; 7 nucleotides line up with TRBD1. J was trimmed by 4 bases and V by 1 base; bases with no gene match: 9. The germline V gene encodes CDR1 SGHTS and CDR2 YDEGEE. This CDR3 spans 16 amino acids. Here the CDR3 reads CASSLNLRGPADTQYF. The CDR3 DNA sequence: TGTGCCAGCAGCTTGAACTTGAGGGGGCCCGCAGATACGCAGTATTTT. Using reference TRBV5-8 and TRBJ2-3 for the parts outside the CDR3, the full variable domain is EAGVTQSPTHLIKTRGQQATLRCSPISGHTSVYWYQQALGLGLQFLLWYDEGEERNRGNFPPRFSGRQFPNYSSELNVNALELEDSALYLCASSLNLRGPADTQYFGPGTRLTVL.

V usage is TRBV5-8 and J usage is TRBJ1-5; D not certain. V lost 4 bases, J lost 11 bases, and 19 bases lay in between. Per germline, CDR1 SGHTS and CDR2 YDEGEE. CDR3 length equals 14 residues. CDR3: CASSRRSPPTAQHF. In nucleotides, the CDR3 is TGTGCCAGCAGCCGGCGATCACCTCCTACAGCCCAGCATTTT. Combining the CDR3 with reference TRBV5-8 and TRBJ1-5 gives the whole variable domain EAGVTQSPTHLIKTRGQQATLRCSPISGHTSVYWYQQALGLGLQFLLWYDEGEERNRGNFPPRFSGRQFPNYSSELNVNALELEDSALYLCASSRRSPPTAQHFGDGTRLSIL.

This rearrangement joins TRBV11-2 to TRBJ2-7, with 7 positions matching TRBD1. The CDR3 length is 13 residues. J was trimmed by 3 bases and V by 5 bases; bases with no gene match: 4. CDR1 and CDR2 from the germline V gene are SGHAT and FQNNGV. CDR3 loop: CASSPGQYYEQYF. CDR3 in DNA: TGTGCCAGCAGCCCGGGACAGTACTACGAGCAGTACTTC.

J is TRBJ2-4 and V is TRBV15; D might be TRBD2 (7 bases). Trimming pared 7 bases from V and 3 bases from J, leaving 16 bases between. Germline V gives CDR1 LNHNV, CDR2 YYDKDF (reference sequence). This CDR3 contains 15 residues. DNA for the CDR3: TGTGCCACCACGGGGGGCGGAGGGGACAAAAACATTCAGTACTTC. It is translated as CATTGGGGDKNIQYF.

V is TRBV10-2 and J is TRBJ2-5; TRBD2 matches 10 bases. Gene TRBJ2-7 matches the end of the DNA better, so the J call may be wrong. The germline CDR1 and CDR2 sequences are WSHSY and SAAADI. This CDR3 spans 13 amino acids. The CDR3, as DNA: TGCGCCAGCTCGCAGCGGGAGGGCCACGAGCAGTACTTC. It codes for CASSQREGHEQYF.